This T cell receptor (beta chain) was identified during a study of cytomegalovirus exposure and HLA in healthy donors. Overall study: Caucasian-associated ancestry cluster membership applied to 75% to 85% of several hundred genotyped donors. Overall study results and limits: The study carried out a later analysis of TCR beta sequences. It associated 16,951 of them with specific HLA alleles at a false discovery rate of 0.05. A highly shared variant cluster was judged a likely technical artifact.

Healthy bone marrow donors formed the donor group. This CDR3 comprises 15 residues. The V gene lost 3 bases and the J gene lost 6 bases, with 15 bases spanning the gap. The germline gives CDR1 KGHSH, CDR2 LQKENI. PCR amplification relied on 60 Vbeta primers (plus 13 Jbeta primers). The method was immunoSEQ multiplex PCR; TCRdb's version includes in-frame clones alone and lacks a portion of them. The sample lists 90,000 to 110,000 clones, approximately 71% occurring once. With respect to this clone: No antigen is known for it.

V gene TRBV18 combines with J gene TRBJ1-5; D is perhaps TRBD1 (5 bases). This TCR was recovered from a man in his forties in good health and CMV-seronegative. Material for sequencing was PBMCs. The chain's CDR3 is CASSPSGGVGQPQHF. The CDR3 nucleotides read TGTGCCAGCTCACCCTCCGGGGGAGTAGGTCAGCCCCAGCATTTT.